The clone carrying this T cell receptor (beta chain) showed up many times. What it recognizes is unknown. Regions amplified from RNA transcripts were the TCR beta CDR3 regions. Carried out on the TCR CDR3, a first-round RT-PCR used the HTBI primer set. Each CDR3 protein gets one entry after TCRdb re-called the multiplex PCR reads with MiXCR. The sample lists hundreds of thousands of distinct CDR3 sequences; approximately 17% were seen once. The sample originates from a study of T cells in Graves' hyperthyroidism and ophthalmopathy. Trimming stripped 5 bases from V and 10 bases from J, with 12 bases between. The CDR3 has 11 residues. Germline V gives CDR1 SQVTM, CDR2 ANQGSEA. Study-level results: Separation of ophthalmopathy from stable hyperthyroidism was achieved by a 13 V-J model. Most expanded thyroid clonotypes above 0.001 recurred in blood.

Each ophthalmopathy patient scored at least 3 on the Clinical Activity Score and at least 4 on NOSPECS grade, with duration under 3 months. Clinical symptoms, serum thyroxine, TRAb, thyroid ultrasound and orbital computed tomography informed diagnoses. The clonotype comes from a woman aged 60-75 years with Graves' ophthalmopathy. The chain couples TRBV29-1 to TRBJ2-1; D ambiguous. The sequenced sample was blood. CDR3 sequence: CSVFGLGEQFF. CDR3 DNA sequence: TGCAGCGTTTTTGGCCTCGGCGAGCAGTTCTTC.